The present entry profiles one T cell receptor beta chain with its context. The sample originates from a study of blood T cell repertoires in COVID-19. For the study at large: From the United States, Italy and Spain came samples of acute and convalescent COVID-19.

Original analysis: Amplified reference gene primers provided the basis for estimating nucleated cell counts. Libraries were prepared by immunoSEQ multiplex PCR; TCRdb keeps only in-frame clonotypes and omits some of them. The V and J calls and clone size come from that table; D and trimming were worked out from the DNA. The sample gives about 200,000 clones, around 90% of which show up once; around 8% is in the top ten. The V gene lost 8 bases and the J gene lost 2 bases, with 20 bases spanning the gap. The CDR3 has 15 residues. The germline gives CDR1 SQVTM, CDR2 ANQGSEA. Clinical history as reported by participants underpinned cohort assignment. Cohort 3 donors counted as recovered after two negative PCRs, clearance, or resolved symptoms.

Input material: PBMCs or T cells enriched from blood (not recorded which). The V call is TRBV29-1, the J call TRBJ2-3; the D gene is possibly TRBD1 (6 bases). This clonotype was sampled from a woman between 18 and 29 years old who had recovered from COVID-19. The CDR3 nucleotides read TGCAGCTCCGCCAGGGGCCTCTGGCCCACAGATACGCAGTATTTT. Its translation: CSSARGLWPTDTQYF.